The 25 T cell receptor beta chains reported below all come from one sample, sequenced in a study of spatial heterogeneity in lung cancer. Notes on the study in general: For expanded intratumoral alpha and beta TCRs, counts tracked tumor mutation counts.

What these receptors recognize is not known. TCRdb re-analysed the 5' RACE reads in MiXCR, keeping a single row per CDR3 protein. The sample holds about 9,900 distinct CDR3 sequences; approximately 5.8% are singletons and the top ten take roughly 6.9%. Time point described: sample taken at primary tumor resection. Sequenced material: lung tumor tissue, taken at surgery. These receptors were obtained from a female donor with early-stage non-small cell lung cancer.

This clonotype qualifies as medium-sized (0.01 to 0.1%). The chain employs TRBV27 and TRBJ1-2; TRBD1 agrees at 7 bases. The CDR3 sequence is 14 residues long. The germline gives CDR1 MNHEY, CDR2 SMNVEV (reference sequence). The V segment lost 2 bases and the J segment 4 bases; nucleotides outside the gene matches: 4. The CDR3 loop is CASSLDRQGYGYTF. The CDR3 nucleotides read TGTGCCAGCAGTTTAGACCGACAGGGCTATGGCTACACCTTC.

The rearrangement uses TRBV5-1 and TRBJ2-1; TRBD1 might be the D (6 bases). CDR3 length: 19 amino acids. V was cut by 0 bases and J by 10 bases, with 29 bases left in between. Looked up from germline, CDR1 is SGHRS and CDR2 is YFSETQ. The chain's CDR3 is CASSLGTVPTLHFEWEQFF. CDR3 sequence (DNA): TGCGCCAGCAGCTTGGGGACAGTCCCAACTCTCCACTTTGAATGGGAGCAGTTCTTC.

V is TRBV12-3 or TRBV12-4 and J is TRBJ1-2, with a weak D call TRBD1 (5 bases). V was trimmed by 4 bases and J by 4 bases, leaving 13 bases between them. CDR3 length: 14 amino acids. This CDR3 is CASSWDSQAYGYTF. The CDR3 bases are TGTGCCAGCAGTTGGGACTCCCAGGCCTATGGCTACACCTTC.

This clonotype is termed medium-sized (0.01 to 0.1%). The chain combines TRBV14 with TRBJ2-7; unclear D gene. From germline, CDR1 is SGHDN and CDR2 FVKESK. Trimming took off 5 bases at V and 0 bases at J, with 8 bases between the two ends. This CDR3 comprises 13 residues. The CDR3 DNA reads TGTGCCAGCAGCGAGGACGTCTCCTACGAGCAGTACTTC. It codes for CASSEDVSYEQYF.

The gene calls are TRBV12-3 or TRBV12-4 and TRBJ2-7, with no clear D. The CDR3 has 14 residues. Trimming left V 6 bases short and J 1 base short, with 13 bases between. CDR3 bases: TGTGCCAGCAGATCCTCCCTCAGGTCCTACGAGCAGTACTTC. Translating it yields CASRSSLRSYEQYF.

By sample share, this clonotype is medium-sized. The genes are TRBV6-1 and TRBJ1-1; 11 bases align to TRBD1. The CDR3 consists of 15 residues. Germline V lookup: CDR1 MNHNS, CDR2 SASEGT. V shed 0 bases, J shed 4 bases, and the junction held 1 base outside the gene matches. The CDR3 DNA reads as TGTGCCAGCAGTGAAGCGGGGACAGGGGGCACTGAAGCTTTCTTT. Protein: CASSEAGTGGTEAFF.

This clonotype was picked up many times. The V call is TRBV28, the J call TRBJ2-7; D tentatively fits TRBD1 or TRBD2 (5 bases each). The length of the CDR3 is 13 residues. In germline, CDR1 is MDHEN, CDR2 SYDVKM. V dropped 5 bases and J dropped 4 bases, with 12 bases sitting between them. The CDR3 reads CASSPGTPYEQYV. CDR3 DNA sequence: TGTGCCAGCAGTCCCGGGACCCCATACGAGCAGTACGTC.

This clonotype was picked up many times. The chain recombines TRBV7-9 with TRBJ2-7; 8 bases are shared with TRBD1. Trimming cost V 4 bases and J 7 bases; bases outside gene matches: 9. The germline V gene encodes CDR1 SEHNR and CDR2 FQNEAQ (reference sequence). The CDR3 totals 14 residues. The CDR3, as DNA: TGTGCCAGCAGCTCAGGGGGCTTGTCGGGAGAGCAGTACGTC. Its translation: CASSSGGLSGEQYV.

This clonotype was found many times. This rearrangement joins TRBV24-1 to TRBJ1-2; no firm D call. Trimming stripped 5 bases from V and 8 bases from J, with 8 bases between. The germline V gene encodes CDR1 KGHDR and CDR2 SFDVKD. The CDR3 covers 11 residues. As DNA, the CDR3 is TGTGCCACCAGTGGGGGAGAGGGCTACACCTTC. It codes for CATSGGEGYTF.

This clonotype was counted at least ten times. V is TRBV6-1 and J is TRBJ2-7; 9 nucleotides line up with TRBD1. Per the germline V gene, CDR1 is MNHNS and CDR2 is SASEGT. The ends lost 0 bases at V and 3 bases at J; junction bases unmatched: 6. The CDR3 length is 16 residues. CDR3 loop: CASSEAPGTGLYEQYF. The CDR3 bases are TGTGCCAGCAGTGAAGCCCCCGGGACAGGGCTCTACGAGCAGTACTTC.

V gene TRBV24-1 combines with J gene TRBJ1-5, with TRBD1 as a possible D gene (6 bases). The CDR3 loop spans 15 amino acids. The V gene's germline CDR1 is KGHDR and CDR2 SFDVKD. V lost 5 bases and J lost 0, with 10 bases in between. DNA of the CDR3: TGTGCCACCAGTGTAGGGGGGTATAGCAATCAGCCCCAGCATTTT. Amino acids: CATSVGGYSNQPQHF.

By its share, this clonotype is medium-sized. The J gene is TRBJ2-5, the V gene TRBV20-1, with a weak D call TRBD1 (7 bases). Germline lookup yields CDR1 DFQATT and CDR2 SNEGSKA (reference sequence). CDR3 length: 15 amino acids. The V end lost 0 bases, the J end lost 4 bases, and 15 bases lay between the germline ends. CDR3 in DNA: TGCAGTGCTAGAGACGGAGGGACAGTCTTAGAGACCCAGTACTTC. Amino acid sequence: CSARDGGTVLETQYF.

This clonotype has a handful of counts. The chain carries TRBV7-9 and TRBJ2-4, with D hard to call. Trimming took off 4 bases at V and 5 bases at J, with 3 bases between the two ends. This CDR3 is built from 11 residues. Germline CDR1 reads SEHNR; CDR2 reads FQNEAQ (reference sequence). CDR3 in DNA: TGTGCCAGCAGCTCTCAAAACATTCAGTACTTC. Encoded protein: CASSSQNIQYF.

Ten or more counts support this clonotype. V and J are TRBV29-1 and TRBJ1-1, with 8 bases lining up with TRBD1. The CDR3 sequence is 13 residues long. Germline trimming cut 7 bases from V and 4 bases from J; bases unmatched to any gene: 8. Germline V gene sequence: CDR1 SQVTM, CDR2 ANQGSEA. The CDR3: CSESPGGGTEAFF. The CDR3 nucleotides are TGCAGCGAGTCCCCAGGGGGCGGCACTGAAGCTTTCTTT.

This rearrangement joins TRBV12-3 or TRBV12-4 to TRBJ2-1; D possibly corresponds to TRBD2 (5 bases). CDR3 length: 13 amino acids. V shed 6 bases and J shed 2 bases, with 8 bases lying between them. The CDR3 is CASSLGAYNEQFF. The CDR3 nucleotides read TGTGCCAGCAGCTTGGGAGCCTACAATGAGCAGTTCTTC.

This sequence joins TRBV5-1 and TRBJ2-3; the D gene is possibly TRBD2 (6 bases). Looked up from germline, CDR1 is SGHRS and CDR2 is YFSETQ. V was trimmed by 4 bases and J by 1 base, leaving 10 bases between them. This CDR3 is built from 14 residues. CDR3 nucleotides: TGCGCCAGCAGCGCTGGCGGGGGCACAGATACGCAGTATTTT. Amino acid sequence: CASSAGGGTDTQYF.

This clonotype was counted at least ten times. CDR3 loop: CATRTGDQPQHF. CDR3 coding DNA: TGTGCCACCCGGACAGGGGATCAGCCCCAGCATTTT. The genes are TRBV6-6 and TRBJ1-5; 9 bases align to TRBD1. The CDR3 is 12 residues long. Per the germline V gene, CDR1 is MNHNY and CDR2 is SVGAGI (reference sequence). Germline trimming cut 10 bases from V and 5 bases from J; bases unmatched to any gene: 3.

The table lists this clonotype with a few counts. The chain joins TRBV27 to TRBJ2-3; D remains unclear. There are 16 residues in the CDR3. CDR1 and CDR2 (germline): MNHEY, SMNVEV (reference sequence). Trimming removed 2 bases from V and 1 base from J, with 13 bases in between. The CDR3: CASSLNRRVGTDTQYF. CDR3 DNA: TGTGCCAGCAGTTTAAACCGTCGGGTAGGCACAGATACGCAGTATTTT.

This clonotype is medium-sized. V and J are TRBV2 and TRBJ1-5, with 8 positions matching TRBD1. The trim removed 6 bases at V and 6 bases at J, leaving 10 bases unmatched. The CDR3 runs to 15 residues. CDR1 is SNHLY and CDR2 is FYNNEI in the germline V gene. The CDR3 DNA is TGTGCCAGCAGGCCGGACAGGGTCGGAAGTCAGCCCCAGCATTTT. Translated, it gives CASRPDRVGSQPQHF.

J is TRBJ2-7 and V is TRBV4-1; the D is unclear. The CDR3 is made up of 13 amino acids. Trimming shortened V by 0 bases and J by 2 bases, and 5 bases separated the two germline ends. The germline V gene encodes CDR1 MGHRA and CDR2 YSYEKL. The CDR3 sequence is CASSQEIAYEQYF. The CDR3 region has the DNA TGCGCCAGCAGCCAAGAGATAGCCTACGAGCAGTACTTC.

This clonotype counts as medium-sized (0.01 to 0.1%). V is TRBV18 and J is TRBJ1-5; 7 bases match TRBD1. V dropped 3 bases and J dropped 3; count of bases not matched to a gene: 8. Germline V gene lookup returns CDR1 KGHSH and CDR2 LQKENI. This CDR3 has 16 amino acids. For the CDR3, the DNA is TGTGCCAGCTCACCTCAGGGGGGATTACTCAATCAGCCCCAGCATTTT. Protein: CASSPQGGLLNQPQHF. Full variable domain (remainder filled in from reference TRBV18 and TRBJ1-5): NAGVMQNPRHLVRRRGQEARLRCSPMKGHSHVYWYRQLPEEGLKFMVYLQKENIIDESGMPKERFSAEFPKEGPSILRIQQVVRGDSAAYFCASSPQGGLLNQPQHFGDGTRLSIL.

This clonotype was counted many times. CDR3 amino acids: CASNLGLENEKLFF. In DNA, the CDR3 is TGTGCCAGTAACCTGGGGCTGGAGAATGAAAAACTGTTTTTT. The chain combines TRBV19 with TRBJ1-4, with a possible D match to TRBD1 (5 bases). Trimming pared 7 bases from V and 5 bases from J, leaving 14 bases between. CDR1 LNHDA and CDR2 SQIVND come from the germline V gene (reference sequence). The CDR3 length is 14 residues.

The table lists this clonotype with many counts. The chain joins TRBV12-3 or TRBV12-4 to TRBJ2-3; no firm D call. The germline V and J ends were trimmed by 2 bases and 5 bases, with 11 bases remaining between them. The CDR3 totals 14 residues. The DNA of the CDR3 is TGTGCCAGCAGTTTAATCGAATCCGTAGATACGCAGTATTTT. As protein: CASSLIESVDTQYF.

This clonotype rates as medium-sized (0.01 to 0.1%). The J gene is TRBJ1-5, the V gene TRBV9; tentatively, D is TRBD1 (5 bases). This CDR3 has 15 residues. V lost 3 bases to trimming and J lost 7 bases, with 17 bases between them. From germline, CDR1 is SGDLS and CDR2 YYNGEE. The CDR3 protein is CASSATAGRSQPQHF. CDR3 DNA: TGTGCCAGCAGCGCCACGGCAGGGAGGAGCCAGCCCCAGCATTTT.

V is TRBV19 and J is TRBJ2-7; 7 bases fit TRBD2. The junction had 5 bases not matched to a gene; V was cut back by 3 bases and J by 6 bases. This CDR3 region has 13 residues. Germline V gene lookup returns CDR1 LNHDA and CDR2 SQIVND (reference sequence). The CDR3 loop is CASSIAGAGEQYF. The CDR3 DNA reads TGTGCCAGTAGTATCGCGGGAGCAGGCGAGCAGTACTTC.